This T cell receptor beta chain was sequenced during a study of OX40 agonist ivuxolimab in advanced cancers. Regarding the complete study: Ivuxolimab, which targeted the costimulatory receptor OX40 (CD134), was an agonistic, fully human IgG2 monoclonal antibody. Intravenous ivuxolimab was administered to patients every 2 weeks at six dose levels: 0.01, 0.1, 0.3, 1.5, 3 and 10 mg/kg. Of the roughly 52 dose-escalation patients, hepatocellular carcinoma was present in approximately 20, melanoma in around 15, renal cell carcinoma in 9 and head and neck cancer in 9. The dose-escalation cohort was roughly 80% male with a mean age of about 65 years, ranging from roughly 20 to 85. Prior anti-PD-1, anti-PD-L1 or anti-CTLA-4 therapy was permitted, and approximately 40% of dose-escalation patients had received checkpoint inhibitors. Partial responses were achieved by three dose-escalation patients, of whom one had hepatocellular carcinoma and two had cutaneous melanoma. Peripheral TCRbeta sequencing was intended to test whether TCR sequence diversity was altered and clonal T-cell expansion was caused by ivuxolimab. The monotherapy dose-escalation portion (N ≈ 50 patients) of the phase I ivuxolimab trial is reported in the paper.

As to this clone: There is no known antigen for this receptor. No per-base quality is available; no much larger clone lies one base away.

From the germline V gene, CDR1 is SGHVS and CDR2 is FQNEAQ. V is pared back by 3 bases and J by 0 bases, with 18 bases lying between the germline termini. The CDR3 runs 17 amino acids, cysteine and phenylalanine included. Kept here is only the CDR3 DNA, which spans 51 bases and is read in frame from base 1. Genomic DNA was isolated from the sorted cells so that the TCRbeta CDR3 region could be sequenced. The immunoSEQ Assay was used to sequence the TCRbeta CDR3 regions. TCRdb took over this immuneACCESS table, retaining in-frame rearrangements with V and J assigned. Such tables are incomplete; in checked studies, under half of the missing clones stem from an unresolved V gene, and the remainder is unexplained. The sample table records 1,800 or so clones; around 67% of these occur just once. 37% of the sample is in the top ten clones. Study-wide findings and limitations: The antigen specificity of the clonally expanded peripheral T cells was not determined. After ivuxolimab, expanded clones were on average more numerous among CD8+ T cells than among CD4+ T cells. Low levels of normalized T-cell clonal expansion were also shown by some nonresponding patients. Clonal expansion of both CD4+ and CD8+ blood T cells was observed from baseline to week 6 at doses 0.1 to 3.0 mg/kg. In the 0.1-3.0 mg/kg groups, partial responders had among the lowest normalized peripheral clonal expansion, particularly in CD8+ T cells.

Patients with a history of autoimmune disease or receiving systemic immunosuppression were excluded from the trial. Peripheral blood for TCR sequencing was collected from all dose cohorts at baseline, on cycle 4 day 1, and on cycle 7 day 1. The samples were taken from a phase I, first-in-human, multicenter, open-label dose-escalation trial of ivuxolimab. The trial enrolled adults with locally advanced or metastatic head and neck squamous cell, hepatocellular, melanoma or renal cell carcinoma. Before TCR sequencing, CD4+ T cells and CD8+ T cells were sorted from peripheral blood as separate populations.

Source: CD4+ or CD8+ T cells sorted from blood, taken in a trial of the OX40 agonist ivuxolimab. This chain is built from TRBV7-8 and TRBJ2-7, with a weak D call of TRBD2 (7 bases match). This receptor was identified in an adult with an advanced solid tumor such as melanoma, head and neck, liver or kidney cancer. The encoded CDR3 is CASSLGGAGAPSYEQYF. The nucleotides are TGTGCCAGCAGCTTGGGAGGGGCGGGGGCCCCCTCCTACGAGCAGTACTTC. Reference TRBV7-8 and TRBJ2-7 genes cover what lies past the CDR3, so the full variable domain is GAGVSQSPRYKVAKRGQDVALRCDPISGHVSLFWYQQALGQGPEFLTYFQNEAQLDKSGLPSDRFFAERPEGSVSTLKIQRTQQEDSAVYLCASSLGGAGAPSYEQYFGPGTRLTVT.